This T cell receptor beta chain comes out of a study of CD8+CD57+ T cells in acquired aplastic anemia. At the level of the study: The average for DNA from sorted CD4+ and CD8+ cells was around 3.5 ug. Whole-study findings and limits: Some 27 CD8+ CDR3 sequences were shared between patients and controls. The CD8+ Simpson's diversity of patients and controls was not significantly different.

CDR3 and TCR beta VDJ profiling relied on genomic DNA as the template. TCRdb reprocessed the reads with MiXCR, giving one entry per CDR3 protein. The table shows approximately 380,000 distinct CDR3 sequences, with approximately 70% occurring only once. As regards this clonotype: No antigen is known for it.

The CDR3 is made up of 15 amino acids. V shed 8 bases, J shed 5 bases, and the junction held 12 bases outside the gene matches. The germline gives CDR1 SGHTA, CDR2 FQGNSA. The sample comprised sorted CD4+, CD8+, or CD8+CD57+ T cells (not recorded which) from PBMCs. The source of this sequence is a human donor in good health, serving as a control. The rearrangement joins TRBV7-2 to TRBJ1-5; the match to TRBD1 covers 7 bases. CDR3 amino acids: CASSPRGRRDQPQHF. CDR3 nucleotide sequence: TGTGCCAGCTCACCCAGGGGGAGAAGGGATCAGCCCCAGCATTTT.